The entry that follows covers one T cell receptor beta chain sequence. Its specificity is unknown. The data were obtained in a study of OX40 agonist ivuxolimab in advanced cancers. General study findings and limits: Those patients achieving a partial response at 0.1-3.0 mg/kg showed among the lowest clonal expansion. Expanded clones were, on average, more numerous in CD8+ T cells than in CD4+.

Clones were read by immunoSEQ multiplex PCR, and TCRdb kept only the in-frame ones, dropping some. The sample yields 70,000 or so clones, around four fifths seen once. The TCR comes from an adult with an advanced solid tumor such as melanoma, head and neck, liver or kidney cancer. Sequenced material: CD4+ or CD8+ T cells sorted from blood, taken in a trial of the OX40 agonist ivuxolimab.

Here the CDR3 DNA reads TGTGCCTGGGCGAGACTAGCGAAGGGTAATGAGCAGTTCTTC. This codes for CAWARLAKGNEQFF. This sequence joins TRBV30 and TRBJ2-1, with 8 bases aligning to TRBD2. Germline lookup yields CDR1 GTSNPN and CDR2 SVGIG (reference sequence). V dropped 5 bases and J dropped 7; count of bases not matched to a gene: 10. CDR3 size: 14 residues.